The source of this T cell receptor (beta chain) is a study of blood T cells in healthy people across ages. Together with a sample-barcoded 5' primer, a J-beta primer mix was included in a second PCR lasting roughly 6 to 12 cycles. From the 5' RACE reads, TCRdb called clonotypes with MiXCR, one entry per CDR3 protein. The profile covers 1.5 million to 2 million distinct CDR3 sequences, with 28% appearing a single time and about 8% taken by the ten largest. The sequence was collected from a woman aged 30 to 39 in good health. The specimen sequenced was blood.

In nucleotides, the CDR3 is TGTGCCAGCAGTTTGGGACTAGCCGATAGGGATGAGCAGTTCTTC. It codes for CASSLGLADRDEQFF. The V gene is TRBV27, the J gene TRBJ2-1; 9 bases line up with TRBD2. Germline CDR1 and CDR2: MNHEY and SMNVEV (reference sequence). This CDR3 spans 15 amino acids. Germline trimming cut 3 bases from V and 8 bases from J; bases unmatched to any gene: 8.